The rows below give T cell receptor beta chains drawn from one sample of a study of blood T cell repertoires in COVID-19. The data were produced by immunoSEQ multiplex PCR, yet TCRdb's version contains in-frame clones alone and is incomplete. Among some 170,000 clones, over 80% were seen once, and the ten largest hold roughly 9%. Sequencing was performed on peripheral blood. Source of these receptors: a woman aged 80 or over with active or convalescent COVID-19. The conserved cysteine and the conserved F or W are not part of the CDR3 here. Each record gives: V gene, CDR3 protein.

V: TRBV5-1; CDR3: ASSLRDRLYHSNQPQH
V: TRBV2; CDR3: ASSGPLDRVDYGYT
V: TRBV9; CDR3: ASTPPGRDTGELF
V: TRBV7-8; CDR3: ASSDMQGNYGYT
V: TRBV19; CDR3: ASSQRQGAGDTQY
V: TRBV6-5; CDR3: ASCRQGYNEQF
V: TRBV30; CDR3: AWDSSGNTIY
V: TRBV2; CDR3: ASRPGAGSPLH
V: TRBV19; CDR3: ASSTPSGGASEQY
V: TRBV16; CDR3: ASSQVRVNQPQH
V: TRBV6-5; CDR3: ASSGITGGNQPQH
V: TRBV6-2/TRBV6-3; CDR3: ASSWTAQSGELF
V: TRBV5-1; CDR3: ASSPTGFAEAF
V: TRBV9; CDR3: ASSVEGRGNYGYT